These 28 T cell receptor beta chains came from one sample sequenced in a study of blood T cell repertoires in COVID-19. The table came from immunoSEQ multiplex PCR; TCRdb's copy has only in-frame clones and leaves some out. The data contain 200,000 to 300,000 clones, roughly 79% of them singletons. Material for sequencing was peripheral blood. The receptors stem from a woman aged 80 or over with COVID-19, enrolled during active disease.

The chain combines TRBV18 with TRBJ2-4; no definite D call. Germline V gene lookup returns CDR1 KGHSH and CDR2 LQKENI. V shed 3 bases and J shed 1 base, with 7 bases lying between them. This CDR3 region has 14 residues. CDR3 DNA: TGTGCCAGCTCACCGGCCAGGGCCAAAAACATTCAGTACTTC. Translated, it gives CASSPARAKNIQYF.

The chain has TRBV5-1 and TRBJ1-1; D not certain. In germline, CDR1 is SGHRS, CDR2 YFSETQ. The CDR3 extends over 14 amino acids. V lost 2 bases and J 2 bases, leaving 10 bases between the germline ends. The CDR3 region is CASSLRQDNTEAFF. The CDR3 nucleotides are TGCGCCAGCAGCTTAAGACAAGATAACACTGAAGCTTTCTTT.

This rearrangement joins TRBV6-5 to TRBJ1-4, with 9 bases that match TRBD1. The CDR3 runs 14 residues. J lost 6 bases, V lost 8 bases, and 7 bases had no gene match. CDR1 MNHEY and CDR2 SVGAGI come from the germline V gene. CDR3 protein: CASRPGTGYEKLFF. Here the CDR3 DNA reads TGTGCCAGCCGACCCGGGACAGGGTATGAAAAACTGTTTTTT.

The rearrangement links TRBV2 to TRBJ1-2; maybe TRBD1 (6 bases). The CDR3 loop spans 16 amino acids. Germline loops: CDR1 SNHLY, CDR2 FYNNEI. V was shortened by 6 bases and J by 5 bases, with 22 bases between the two germline ends. In DNA, the CDR3 is TGTGCCAGCAGCGCGGGGGCTGGGGGGCTGGGGTATGGCTACACCTTC. As protein: CASSAGAGGLGYGYTF.

This sequence joins TRBV7-2 and TRBJ1-1; D is perhaps TRBD1 (5 bases). The CDR3 consists of 14 residues. The germline V gene encodes CDR1 SGHTA and CDR2 FQGNSA. V was cut by 5 bases and J by 0 bases, with 10 bases left in between. The chain's CDR3 is CASSADSMNTEAFF. The DNA for the CDR3 is TGTGCCAGCAGCGCCGACAGCATGAACACTGAAGCTTTCTTT.

The rearrangement links TRBV2 to TRBJ1-4; 7 bases match TRBD1. Germline-derived CDR1 and CDR2 are SNHLY and FYNNEI. The CDR3 has 15 amino acids. Trimming removed 5 bases from V and 4 bases from J; junction bases left unmatched: 7. CDR3: CASSTSGQYNEKLFF. CDR3 DNA sequence: TGTGCCAGCAGTACATCGGGACAGTATAATGAAAAACTGTTTTTT.

This clone was counted a single time. The chain is built from TRBV30 and TRBJ2-5; a possible D gene is TRBD1 (6 bases). Trimming took off 3 bases at V and 1 base at J, with 12 bases between the two ends. This CDR3 comprises 14 residues. Germline values: CDR1 GTSNPN, CDR2 SVGIG (reference sequence). The CDR3 sequence is CAWSEGQPQETQYF. The CDR3 region has the DNA TGTGCCTGGAGCGAAGGACAGCCCCAAGAGACCCAGTACTTC.

The chain carries TRBV5-4 and TRBJ2-5, with TRBD2 matching over 11 bases. This CDR3 is built from 18 residues. Germline V gives CDR1 SGHNT, CDR2 YYREEE (reference sequence). The ends lost 4 bases at V and 2 bases at J; junction bases unmatched: 13. CDR3 nucleotide sequence: TGTGCCAGCAGCCCCTTGAAAACTAGCGGGGGAGAGCAAGAGACCCAGTACTTC. As protein: CASSPLKTSGGEQETQYF.

J is TRBJ2-3 and V is TRBV24-1; possibly TRBD1 for D (5 bases). The CDR3 contains 14 residues. CDR1 KGHDR and CDR2 SFDVKD come from the germline V gene. The germline V and J ends were trimmed by 3 bases and 1 base, with 7 bases remaining between them. The CDR3 is CATSDPTGTDTQYF. In DNA form, the CDR3 reads TGTGCCACCAGTGATCCGACAGGCACAGATACGCAGTATTTT.

The rearrangement joins TRBV7-3 to TRBJ1-3, with D possibly TRBD1 on 6 matching bases. Trimming left V 5 bases short and J 0 bases short, with 8 bases between. CDR3 length: 14 amino acids. From germline, CDR1 is SGHTA and CDR2 FQGTGA. The CDR3 coding sequence is TGTGCCAGCAGCCAAGGGGGCTCTGGAAACACCATATATTTT. It is translated as CASSQGGSGNTIYF.

The V call is TRBV12-5, the J call TRBJ1-3; D is undetermined. Germline lookup yields CDR1 LGHNT and CDR2 FRNRAP. The CDR3 spans 14 residues. Trimming cost V 5 bases and J 1 base, with 9 bases left between them. The CDR3, as DNA: TGTGCTAGTGGTGACTCGGGTTCTGGAAACACCATATATTTT. Amino acid sequence: CASGDSGSGNTIYF.

This clone was counted between two and nine times. CDR3 DNA: TGTGCCAGCAGTGAGGCAGGGGGAAACACTGAAGCTTTCTTT. It encodes CASSEAGGNTEAFF. This chain uses TRBV25-1 with TRBJ1-1; 7 nucleotides line up with TRBD1. CDR1 and CDR2 (germline): MGHDK, SYGVNS. The CDR3 extends over 14 amino acids. Trimming cost V 3 bases and J 2 bases; bases outside gene matches: 3.

J is TRBJ2-7 and V is TRBV7-2, with a weak D call TRBD1 (6 bases). The CDR3 extends over 13 amino acids. With 4 bases removed from V and 4 bases from J, the gap between germline ends came to 11 bases. Germline-derived CDR1 and CDR2 are SGHTA and FQGNSA. CDR3 region: CASSYGQNYEQYF. DNA of the CDR3: TGTGCCAGCAGCTATGGACAGAATTACGAGCAGTACTTC.

The chain has TRBV28 and TRBJ2-7; 12 nucleotides match TRBD1. CDR3 length: 15 amino acids. CDR1 is MDHEN, CDR2 SYDVKM, per germline. With V trimmed by 3 bases and J by 5 bases, 5 bases remained unmatched. CDR3 residues: CASSFPGTGGHEQYF. CDR3 DNA sequence: TGTGCCAGCAGTTTTCCCGGGACAGGGGGCCACGAGCAGTACTTC.

The V and J genes are TRBV24-1 and TRBJ2-3; 10 bases match TRBD2. Germline V gene sequence: CDR1 KGHDR, CDR2 SFDVKD. V lost 3 bases and J lost 5; bases outside the gene matches: 13. The CDR3 extends over 18 amino acids. The CDR3 loop reads CATSDTRRAGGHGDTQYF. The CDR3 nucleotides read TGTGCCACCAGTGATACACGACGAGCGGGGGGGCATGGAGATACGCAGTATTTT.

The chain couples TRBV7-3 to TRBJ2-2, with a tentative D call TRBD2 (5 bases). Germline V CDR1 and CDR2: SGHTA, FQGTGA. V lost 5 bases and J 4 bases, leaving 5 bases between the germline ends. CDR3 length: 12 residues. CDR3 loop: CASSRGTGELFF. The CDR3 DNA reads TGTGCCAGCAGCCGGGGCACCGGGGAGCTGTTTTTT.

The chain carries TRBV5-1 and TRBJ1-4; D is perhaps TRBD1 (6 bases). The length of the CDR3 is 16 residues. The V and J ends lost 4 bases and 3 bases respectively, with 16 bases between them. CDR1 and CDR2 (germline): SGHRS, YFSETQ. The DNA for the CDR3 is TGCGCCAGCAGCCCATCCACACAGGGTCCTAATGAAAAACTGTTTTTT. Encoded protein: CASSPSTQGPNEKLFF.

J is TRBJ1-6 and V is TRBV2, with TRBD1 matching over 7 bases. This CDR3 has 13 amino acids. The V gene end was trimmed by 6 bases and the J gene end by 7 bases; junction bases not matched to a gene: 3. From germline, CDR1 is SNHLY and CDR2 FYNNEI. CDR3 amino acids: CASRQGRNSPLHF. The CDR3 DNA sequence: TGTGCCAGCAGACAGGGGAGGAATTCACCCCTCCACTTT.

This clone appeared a few times. The V call is TRBV28, the J call TRBJ1-2; no clear D. The V and J ends lost 0 bases and 6 bases respectively, with 5 bases between them. The germline V gene encodes CDR1 MDHEN and CDR2 SYDVKM. The CDR3 covers 12 residues. The DNA of the CDR3 is TGTGCCAGCAGTTTATGGCAGAATGGCTACACCTTC. Its protein product is CASSLWQNGYTF.

The chain couples TRBV19 to TRBJ1-2; TRBD1 aligns across 9 bases. After removal of 11 bases from V and 6 bases from J, the junction contained 10 bases not matched to a gene. The germline V gene has CDR1 LNHDA and CDR2 SQIVND (reference sequence). The CDR3 is 13 residues long. Here the CDR3 DNA reads TGTGCCCTTGGCTCCCGGGACAGGGATGGCTACACCTTC. Translation: CALGSRDRDGYTF.

The chain uses TRBV7-2 and TRBJ2-1; 8 nucleotides agree with TRBD1. The CDR3 extends over 14 amino acids. With 1 base clipped from V and 9 bases from J, the junction kept 5 bases outside the gene matches. In germline, CDR1 is SGHTA, CDR2 FQGNSA. The CDR3 loop reads CASSLVAGGGEQFF. The CDR3 DNA follows: TGTGCCAGCAGCTTAGTTGCAGGGGGCGGTGAGCAGTTCTTC.

J is TRBJ1-6 and V is TRBV20-1, with 7 positions matching TRBD1. The germline V gene has CDR1 DFQATT and CDR2 SNEGSKA (reference sequence). J was trimmed by 5 bases and V by 3 bases; bases with no gene match: 7. This CDR3 comprises 15 residues. CDR3 loop: CSASKRQGHNSPLHF. CDR3 nucleotide sequence: TGCAGTGCTAGTAAAAGACAGGGCCATAATTCACCCCTCCACTTT.

The chain uses TRBV10-3 and TRBJ1-1; D is unclear. V was clipped by 8 bases and J by 5 bases, with 15 bases between them. Germline V CDR1 and CDR2: ENHRY, SYGVKD. The CDR3 length is 13 residues. This CDR3 reads CAISGEGGTEAFF. The CDR3 coding sequence is TGTGCCATCTCCGGGGAGGGAGGGACTGAAGCTTTCTTT.

The chain links TRBV5-1 to TRBJ2-7, with TRBD1 as a possible D gene (6 bases). V was cut by 3 bases and J by 7 bases, with 17 bases left in between. The V gene's germline CDR1 is SGHRS and CDR2 YFSETQ. The CDR3 runs 14 residues. CDR3 in DNA: TGCGCCAGCAGCTCCCGGGACATCCAGGGAGAGCAGTACTTC. Its translation is CASSSRDIQGEQYF.

Written as DNA, the CDR3 is TGCGCCAGCAGCTCGACGTTAGCGGGAGGGCCCTACAATGAGCAGTTCTTC. This translates into CASSSTLAGGPYNEQFF. The rearrangement joins TRBV5-1 to TRBJ2-1; 11 bases match TRBD2. Trimming cost V 3 bases and J 2 bases; bases outside gene matches: 7. The CDR3 runs 17 residues. Looked up from germline, CDR1 is SGHRS and CDR2 is YFSETQ.

This chain uses TRBV6-2 or TRBV6-3 with TRBJ1-2; TRBD1 is a possible D gene (5 bases). Per the germline V gene, CDR1 is MNHEY and CDR2 is SVGEGT. The CDR3 runs to 11 residues. V shed 5 bases and J shed 8 bases, with 9 bases lying between them. The CDR3 nucleotides read TGTGCCAGCAGTCAGGGCTCGGGCTACACCTTC. This translates into CASSQGSGYTF.

V and J are TRBV5-1 and TRBJ2-7; 11 nucleotides match TRBD2. The germline CDR1 and CDR2 sequences are SGHRS and YFSETQ. The CDR3 has 14 residues. V trimming: 5 bases; J trimming: 7 bases; junction bases outside the gene matches: 8. The CDR3 protein is CASSDSGGAREQYF. DNA of the CDR3: TGCGCCAGCAGTGATAGCGGGGGGGCGCGTGAGCAGTACTTC.

The chain carries TRBV5-4 and TRBJ2-2, with 8 bases fitting TRBD2. Germline assignment: CDR1 SGHNT and CDR2 YYREEE (reference sequence). The CDR3 covers 16 residues. Unmatched junction bases numbered 10, after V lost 2 bases and J lost 7 bases. The CDR3 is CASSLNSGRYDGELFF. As DNA, the CDR3 is TGTGCCAGCAGCTTAAACAGCGGGAGATATGACGGGGAGCTGTTTTTT. Filled out from reference TRBV5-4 and TRBJ2-2, the complete variable domain reads ETGVTQSPTHLIKTRGQQVTLRCSSQSGHNTVSWYQQALGQGPQFIFQYYREEENGRGNFPPRFSGLQFPNYSSELNVNALELDDSALYLCASSLNSGRYDGELFFGEGSRLTVL.